This is a list of T cell receptor beta chains from one sample in a study of cytomegalovirus exposure and HLA in healthy donors. The repertoire was sequenced with immunoSEQ multiplex PCR; TCRdb's copy has only in-frame clones and lacks some. This table holds about 72,000 clones. The sample comprised PBMCs. These receptors came from a man in his forties or fifties in good health and CMV-seronegative. CDR3s include the opening cysteine and the closing phenylalanine or tryptophan. The D gene is left open where the match is weak. Some rows have no size entry. The others give once, few or many, or a class for an expanded clone.

abundance	d_gene	v_gene	j_gene	CDR3aa	CDR3nt
NA	TRBD1	TRBV4-1	TRBJ1-6	CASSRLQGARNSPLHF	TGCGCCAGCAGCCGATTACAGGGGGCGCGTAATTCACCCCTCCACTTT
NA	NA	TRBV27	TRBJ1-6	CASSWQANSPLHF	TGTGCCAGCAGCTGGCAGGCCAATTCACCCCTCCACTTT
medium-sized	TRBD2	TRBV5-4	TRBJ2-1	CASSPGLADYNEQFF	TGTGCCAGCAGCCCGGGACTAGCGGACTACAATGAGCAGTTCTTC
NA	NA	TRBV19	TRBJ1-4	CASRRLQGGTNEKLFF	TGTGCCAGTAGACGGTTACAGGGTGGAACTAATGAAAAACTGTTTTTT
NA	TRBD1	TRBV7-9	TRBJ1-1	CASSPGQGKTEAFF	TGTGCCAGCAGCCCGGGACAGGGGAAAACTGAAGCTTTCTTT
NA	NA	TRBV2	TRBJ2-5	CASSYRSQETQYF	TGTGCCAGCAGCTACAGATCCCAAGAGACCCAGTACTTC
NA	NA	TRBV5-8	TRBJ2-6	CASSPVGSGANVLTF	TGTGCCAGCAGCCCCGTCGGCTCTGGGGCCAACGTCCTGACTTTC
NA	TRBD2	TRBV6-1	TRBJ2-7	CASTPTSGAYEQYF	TGTGCCAGCACCCCGACTAGCGGGGCGTACGAGCAGTACTTC
NA	TRBD1	TRBV7-9	TRBJ1-4	CASSPRTGENEKLFF	TGTGCCAGCAGCCCCCGGACAGGGGAAAATGAAAAACTGTTTTTT
NA	TRBD1	TRBV19	TRBJ1-5	CASQSGTGLRNQPQHF	TGTGCCAGCCAGTCCGGGACAGGGTTGCGGAATCAGCCCCAGCATTTT
NA	TRBD1	TRBV19	TRBJ2-7	CASSYRQGGYEQYF	TGTGCCAGTTCTTACCGACAGGGGGGGTACGAGCAGTACTTC
NA	NA	TRBV7-3	TRBJ1-1	CASSFRPAGEAFF	TGTGCCAGCAGCTTTCGACCCGCAGGAGAAGCTTTCTTT
NA	TRBD2	TRBV5-1	TRBJ2-5	CASRLTSGGAGGQTQYF	TGCGCCAGCAGACTGACTAGCGGGGGGGCAGGAGGACAGACCCAGTACTTC
NA	NA	TRBV27	TRBJ2-7	CASLGRQAPYEQYF	TGTGCCAGCCTTGGTCGGCAGGCGCCCTACGAGCAGTACTTC
NA	TRBD1	TRBV4-1	TRBJ2-7	CASSHPSGTGGREQYF	TGCGCCAGCAGCCACCCATCCGGGACAGGGGGTAGGGAGCAGTACTTC
NA	NA	TRBV7-6	TRBJ2-7	CASSLTDRFEQYF	TGTGCCAGCAGCTTGACCGACAGGTTCGAGCAGTACTTC
NA	NA	TRBV18	TRBJ1-6	CASSTGYYYNSPLHF	TGTGCCAGCTCAACAGGGTACTACTATAATTCACCCCTCCACTTT
NA	NA	TRBV18	TRBJ2-7	CASSPPVASSYEQYF	TGTGCCAGCTCACCACCGGTGGCCTCCTCCTACGAGCAGTACTTC
NA	TRBD1	TRBV5-1	TRBJ2-3	CASSWTGDTDTQYF	TGCGCCAGCAGCTGGACAGGGGATACAGATACGCAGTATTTT
NA	NA	TRBV2	TRBJ1-4	CASIIDSATNEKLFF	TGTGCCAGCATTATAGACAGTGCAACTAATGAAAAACTGTTTTTT
NA	NA	TRBV28	TRBJ2-7	CASRDPRGGEVYEQYF	TGTGCCAGCAGAGATCCGAGGGGGGGCGAGGTCTACGAGCAGTACTTC
NA	NA	TRBV5-6	TRBJ2-7	CASSFTGKREQYF	TGTGCCAGCAGTTTCACAGGGAAGCGCGAGCAGTACTTC
NA	NA	TRBV6-5	TRBJ1-5	CASSPSGGNQPQHF	TGTGCCAGCAGCCCCTCCGGGGGCAATCAGCCCCAGCATTTT